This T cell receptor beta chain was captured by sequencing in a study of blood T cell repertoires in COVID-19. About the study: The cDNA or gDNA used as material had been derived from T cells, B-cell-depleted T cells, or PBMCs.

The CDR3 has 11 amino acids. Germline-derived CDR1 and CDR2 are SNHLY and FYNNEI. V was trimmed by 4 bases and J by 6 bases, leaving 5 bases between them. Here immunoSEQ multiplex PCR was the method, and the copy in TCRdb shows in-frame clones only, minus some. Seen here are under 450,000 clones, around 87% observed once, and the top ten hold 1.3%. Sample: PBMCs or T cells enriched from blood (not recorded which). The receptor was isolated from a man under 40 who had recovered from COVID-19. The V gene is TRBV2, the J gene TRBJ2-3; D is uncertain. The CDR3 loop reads CASSAKDTQYF. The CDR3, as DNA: TGTGCCAGCAGTGCTAAGGATACGCAGTATTTT.